Presented here are 17 T cell receptor beta chains from one specimen sequenced in a study of T cells after yellow fever vaccination (dated by TCRdb to between 2019 and 2020). The library relied on 5' RACE. The sequencer listed for this sample is Illumina NovaSeq 6000. TCRdb reprocessing: public reads trimmed at Q25 with fastp, clones called with MiXCR, in-frame beta chains kept. Each entry is one CDR3 protein sequence, shown with its most common DNA and genes. The sample has about 58,000 distinct CDR3 sequences on record, 5.7% of them singletons. Of the sample, roughly 28% falls within the top ten clones. Read against the paper, the sample's treatment or condition label means: live attenuated yellow fever vaccine strain. Specimen: PBMCs, either bulk or a sorted T-cell subset (CD4+, CD8+, memory, or dextramer-sorted; not recorded which), collected on the day of the yellow fever booster vaccination. These receptors were obtained from a man in his late teens or twenties who received the YFV17D yellow fever vaccine.

The rearrangement uses TRBV6-6 and TRBJ1-3; no clear D. Trimming removed 2 bases at V and 0 bases at J, with 11 bases between. The germline V gene has CDR1 MNHNY and CDR2 SVGAGI (reference sequence). The CDR3 sequence is 16 residues long. The CDR3 region is CASSYPGPYSGNTIYF. CDR3 bases: TGTGCCAGCAGTTACCCCGGACCTTACTCTGGAAACACCATATATTTT.

This clonotype was found a few times. V usage is TRBV2 and J usage is TRBJ2-3, with 13 bases that match TRBD2. J gave up 3 bases and V 7 bases, and 10 bases lay outside the gene matches. In germline, CDR1 is SNHLY, CDR2 FYNNEI. The CDR3 spans 17 residues. This CDR3 is CASKLGTSGARTDTQYF. CDR3 sequence (DNA): TGTGCCAGCAAGCTTGGGACTAGCGGGGCAAGGACAGATACGCAGTATTTT. The full variable domain, in which reference TRBV2 and TRBJ2-3 provide the parts outside the CDR3, is EPEVTQTPSHQVTQMGQEVILRCVPISNHLYFYWYRQILGQKVEFLVSFYNNEISEKSEIFDDQFSVERPDGSNFTLKIRSTKLEDSAMYFCASKLGTSGARTDTQYFGPGTRLTVL.

This clonotype appeared many times. This rearrangement joins TRBV12-3 or TRBV12-4 to TRBJ2-5, with 7 bases fitting TRBD1. V trimming: 1 base; J trimming: 0 bases; junction bases outside the gene matches: 8. CDR3 size: 17 residues. Written as DNA, the CDR3 is TGTGCCAGCAGTTTAGGATCACAGGGGTCGTACCAAGAGACCCAGTACTTC. Residues: CASSLGSQGSYQETQYF.

This clonotype occurred many times. The rearrangement links TRBV29-1 to TRBJ2-7; 9 bases fit TRBD2. The J segment lost 2 bases and the V segment lost 1 base, leaving 6 bases of the junction unmatched. The CDR3 runs 15 residues. Germline-derived CDR1 and CDR2 are SQVTM and ANQGSEA. The CDR3 spells CSVEGTSVVPYEQYF. The DNA of the CDR3 is TGCAGCGTTGAAGGGACTAGCGTTGTACCCTACGAGCAGTACTTC.

This clonotype was seen many times. This chain uses TRBV5-1 with TRBJ1-1, with TRBD1 matching over 9 bases. V lost 0 bases, J lost 4 bases, and 4 bases stayed unmatched. This CDR3 is built from 15 residues. CDR1 is SGHRS and CDR2 is YFSETQ in the germline V gene. CDR3 nucleotides: TGCGCCAGCAGCTTGGCGGGACAGGGCGGCACTGAAGCTTTCTTT. Translated: CASSLAGQGGTEAFF.

This clonotype occurred many times. The chain employs TRBV10-3 and TRBJ2-3, with D possibly TRBD2 on 5 matching bases. The germline CDR1 and CDR2 sequences are ENHRY and SYGVKD. Trimming shortened V by 3 bases and J by 4 bases, and 17 bases separated the two germline ends. CDR3 size: 16 residues. CDR3 nucleotide sequence: TGTGCCATCAGTGACGCGACTACTCCGCTGGCAGATACGCAGTATTTT. It yields the protein CAISDATTPLADTQYF.

This clonotype was picked up a small number of times. The chain couples TRBV11-2 to TRBJ1-2, with 7 bases that match TRBD1. CDR3 length: 13 residues. Germline trimming cut 7 bases from V and 7 bases from J; bases unmatched to any gene: 9. Germline V gene sequence: CDR1 SGHAT, CDR2 FQNNGV. CDR3 sequence: CASTTGTVAGYTF. For the CDR3, the DNA is TGTGCCAGCACTACCGGGACAGTCGCTGGCTACACCTTC.

Only a few counts were recorded for this clonotype. This rearrangement joins TRBV20-1 to TRBJ2-7; D perhaps matches TRBD1 (5 bases). This CDR3 comprises 13 residues. The V end was cut by 5 bases, the J end by 6 bases, with 17 bases between. Germline assignment: CDR1 DFQATT and CDR2 SNEGSKA (reference sequence). The CDR3 spells CSAGAGPRVEQYF. The CDR3 nucleotides read TGCAGTGCTGGGGCCGGGCCACGAGTCGAGCAGTACTTC.

A few counts support this clonotype. The chain links TRBV4-3 to TRBJ2-3, with 7 bases identical to TRBD2. V lost 4 bases to trimming and J lost 3 bases; unmatched junction nucleotides: 10. Per the germline V gene, CDR1 is LGHNA and CDR2 is YSLEER. The CDR3 is 16 amino acids. The CDR3 is CASSPRVGGGTDTQYF. The CDR3 DNA reads TGCGCCAGCAGCCCCCGTGTGGGGGGGGGAACAGATACGCAGTATTTT.

The genes are TRBV9 and TRBJ1-1; D is perhaps TRBD1 (5 bases). CDR1 SGDLS and CDR2 YYNGEE come from the germline V gene. V lost 0 bases and J 4 bases, leaving 10 bases between the germline ends. This CDR3 contains 14 residues. As DNA, the CDR3 is TGTGCCAGCAGCGTAGGGGGGGGGACCACTGAAGCTTTCTTT. It translates to CASSVGGGTTEAFF.

This clonotype was observed many times. The V call is TRBV4-2, the J call TRBJ2-1; 9 nucleotides match TRBD2. Germline V gives CDR1 LGHNA, CDR2 YNFKEQ. This CDR3 region has 16 residues. Trimming cost V 3 bases and J 6 bases; bases outside gene matches: 9. In nucleotides, the CDR3 is TGTGCCAGCAGCCACCCGAACGAGCGGGGGGTCAATGAGCAGTTCTTC. It is translated as CASSHPNERGVNEQFF.

The table lists this clonotype with many counts. The chain combines TRBV6-1 with TRBJ2-3; D not certain. Germline CDR1 reads MNHNS; CDR2 reads SASEGT. V gave up 5 bases and J gave up 3 bases, with 18 bases separating them. The CDR3 is 16 residues long. The CDR3 region has the DNA TGTGCCAGCAGTCCTGCCCCGGGCCGAGGTACAGATACGCAGTATTTT. It specifies CASSPAPGRGTDTQYF.

This clonotype has a count of ten or more. The rearrangement links TRBV18 to TRBJ2-7; 7 nucleotides align to TRBD2. Germline values: CDR1 KGHSH, CDR2 LQKENI. There are 14 residues in the CDR3. V lost 2 bases, J lost 5 bases, and 6 bases stayed unmatched. This CDR3 is CASSPRGGRDEQYF. In DNA form, the CDR3 reads TGTGCCAGCTCACCAAGGGGAGGGCGCGACGAGCAGTACTTC.

This clonotype was observed a handful of times. V is TRBV12-3 or TRBV12-4 and J is TRBJ1-2; 7 bases map to TRBD1. Trimming took 1 base from V and 0 from J; bases not matched to a gene: 2. There are 15 residues in the CDR3. CDR3 amino acids: CASSLGDSPNYGYTF. The CDR3 nucleotides read TGTGCCAGCAGTTTAGGGGACAGTCCTAACTATGGCTACACCTTC.

CDR3 bases: TGTGCCAGCAGCCAAGGCCAGGGAAGACTAGCGGGGGTAGAGACCCAGTACTTC. Translation gives CASSQGQGRLAGVETQYF. The chain joins TRBV4-2 to TRBJ2-5; TRBD2 matches 12 bases. The V segment lost 1 base and the J segment 4 bases; nucleotides outside the gene matches: 10. This CDR3 contains 18 residues. The germline V gene has CDR1 LGHNA and CDR2 YNFKEQ.

This clonotype came up many times. The chain links TRBV12-5 to TRBJ1-1; D might be TRBD1 (5 bases). Trimming pared 7 bases from V and 5 bases from J, leaving 8 bases between. The CDR3 runs to 11 residues. The germline V gene encodes CDR1 LGHNT and CDR2 FRNRAP. CDR3 in amino acids: CASVKGTEAFF. The CDR3, as DNA: TGTGCTAGTGTCAAGGGGACTGAAGCTTTCTTT.

This chain connects TRBV5-1 to TRBJ2-7, with a possible D match to TRBD1 (6 bases). Trimming removed 1 base from V and 5 bases from J, with 10 bases in between. The CDR3 has 13 amino acids. From germline, CDR1 is SGHRS and CDR2 YFSETQ. CDR3 nucleotide sequence: TGCGCCAGCAGCTTGACAGGGTCCCACGAGCAGTACGTC. Its translation is CASSLTGSHEQYV.